Listed below are T cell receptor beta chains from one sample, sequenced in a study of regulatory T cells in long-lasting Graves disease. TCRdb re-called the multiplex PCR reads with MiXCR, one entry per CDR3 protein. The table records a few hundred thousand distinct CDR3 sequences, 20% to 25% of them present only once. The material was peripheral blood mononuclear cells (PBMCs), obtained at new diagnosis, from a patient treated with antithyroid drugs. The receptors were gathered from a female donor with Graves disease. The CDR3 runs from the conserved cysteine through the conserved F or W. A D gene is named only where the DNA matches it firmly. Only part of the rows carry a size: once, few, many, or a class if the clone is expanded.

d_gene | abundance | j_gene | v_gene | CDR3aa | CDR3nt
. | many | TRBJ2-7 | TRBV5-1 | CASSSRGGPHEQYF | TGCGCCAGCAGCTCCCGAGGGGGACCCCACGAGCAGTACTTC
TRBD1 | many | TRBJ1-1 | TRBV6-1 | CASNPTGGNTEAFF | TGTGCCAGCAATCCGACAGGGGGGAACACTGAAGCTTTCTTT
. | many | TRBJ2-1 | TRBV6-2/TRBV6-3 | CASSWIQISYNEQFF | TGTGCCAGCAGTTGGATCCAAATCTCCTACAATGAGCAGTTCTTC
. | many | TRBJ2-1 | TRBV7-2 | CASSLEGGTSYNEQFF | TGTGCCAGCAGCTTAGAGGGGGGGACCTCCTACAATGAGCAGTTCTTC
. | . | TRBJ2-7 | TRBV28 | CASEREWPYEQYF | TGTGCCAGCGAACGGGAGTGGCCCTACGAGCAGTACTTC
. | many | TRBJ2-7 | TRBV11-2 | CASSLNRNSYEQYF | TGTGCCAGCAGCTTGAATAGGAACTCCTACGAGCAGTACTTC
. | many | TRBJ1-1 | TRBV20-1 | CSAWRWGLGTEAFF | TGCAGTGCTTGGAGGTGGGGGCTTGGCACTGAAGCTTTCTTT
. | many | TRBJ2-7 | TRBV6-1 | CASSGTGTPIYEQYF | TGTGCCAGCAGTGGAACCGGGACACCAATCTACGAGCAGTACTTC
. | many | TRBJ2-1 | TRBV3-1 | CASSQVGDNEQFF | TGTGCCAGCAGCCAAGTAGGAGACAATGAGCAGTTCTTC
. | . | TRBJ1-2 | TRBV7-4 | CASSQKQRGCYTF | TGTGCCAGCAGCCAGAAACAGAGAGGGTGCTACACCTTC
. | many | TRBJ2-1 | TRBV6-1 | CASMDLRSGNEQFF | TGTGCCAGCATGGACCTCAGGAGTGGCAATGAGCAGTTCTTC
. | many | TRBJ1-3 | TRBV2 | CASSLQEGNTIYF | TGTGCCAGCAGCCTGCAGGAGGGAAACACCATATATTTT
TRBD1 | once | TRBJ1-2 | TRBV11-2 | CASSWGQGALGYTF | TGTGCCAGCAGCTGGGGACAGGGGGCCCTTGGCTACACCTTC
TRBD1 | . | TRBJ2-5 | TRBV7-2 | CASSPPGQGAKYF | TGTGCCAGCTCACCACCGGGACAGGGGGCTAAGTACTTC
. | many | TRBJ2-1 | TRBV7-2 | CASSLGADRRGARGEQFF | TGTGCCAGCAGCCTAGGGGCCGACCGTCGGGGGGCCCGGGGTGAGCAGTTCTTC
. | . | TRBJ1-1 | TRBV5-4 | CASSGPGLNTEAFF | TGTGCCAGCAGCGGTCCCGGATTGAACACTGAAGCTTTCTTT
. | few | TRBJ1-3 | TRBV20-1 | CSASSPGASSGNTIYF | TGCAGTGCTAGTTCCCCAGGCGCCTCCTCTGGAAACACCATATATTTT
TRBD1 | many | TRBJ1-5 | TRBV28 | CASSSLRGLGNQPQHF | TGTGCCAGCAGTTCCCTCAGGGGGTTGGGCAATCAGCCCCAGCATTTT
. | many | TRBJ2-7 | TRBV20-1 | CSVREMGEQYF | TGCAGTGTAAGGGAGATGGGCGAGCAGTACTTC